A single sample gave rise to the 23 T cell receptor beta chains below, sequenced in a study of cytomegalovirus exposure and HLA in healthy donors. Primers for the PCR totalled 60 Vbeta and 13 Jbeta. Libraries were prepared by immunoSEQ multiplex PCR; TCRdb keeps only in-frame clonotypes and omits some of them. The data contain around 200,000 clones, less than 85% of them singletons. The source material was PBMCs. The source is a girl aged 2 to 10 in good health and CMV-seronegative.

V usage is TRBV5-5 and J usage is TRBJ1-1; possible D gene TRBD1, 6 bases. Trimming pared 5 bases from V and 1 base from J, leaving 15 bases between. The CDR3 contains 15 residues. CDR1 is SGHKS, CDR2 YYEKEE, per germline (reference sequence). CDR3 protein: CASRISGQRNTEAFF. CDR3 DNA sequence: TGTGCCAGCAGAATCTCAGGACAGAGGAACACTGAAGCTTTCTTT.

This clone was found once. The chain joins TRBV19 to TRBJ1-2; possibly TRBD1 for D (5 bases). CDR3 length equals 17 residues. Per the germline V gene, CDR1 is LNHDA and CDR2 is SQIVND (reference sequence). The ends were cut back, 6 bases at V and 0 bases at J, with 20 bases in the middle. In nucleotides, the CDR3 is TGTGCCAGTAGGGGGGGAACAGTGGTGAAAACTAACTATGGCTACACCTTC. Its protein is CASRGGTVVKTNYGYTF.

The V call is TRBV7-9, the J call TRBJ1-2; weak D call: TRBD1 (6 bases). The CDR3 runs 15 residues. Trimming stripped 2 bases from V and 2 bases from J, with 12 bases between. Germline V gene data show CDR1 as SEHNR and CDR2 as FQNEAQ (reference sequence). CDR3: CASSLNRAPNYGYTF. CDR3 nucleotides: TGTGCCAGCAGCTTAAACAGGGCTCCAAACTATGGCTACACCTTC.

The chain has TRBV7-9 and TRBJ1-5, with TRBD1 matching over 7 bases. This CDR3 is built from 13 residues. Germline loops: CDR1 SEHNR, CDR2 FQNEAQ (reference sequence). Trimming cost V 5 bases and J 7 bases; bases outside gene matches: 5. CDR3 protein: CASSTTGEQPQHF. Here the CDR3 DNA reads TGTGCCAGCAGCACCACAGGGGAACAGCCCCAGCATTTT.

V and J are TRBV6-5 and TRBJ1-1; 7 bases agree with TRBD1. The CDR3 runs to 15 residues. The germline gives CDR1 MNHEY, CDR2 SVGAGI. V lost 6 bases and J lost 4; bases outside the gene matches: 11. CDR3 DNA: TGTGCCAGCAGCCAGACAGGGACGACCGGCACTGAAGCTTTCTTT. It is translated as CASSQTGTTGTEAFF.

The chain uses TRBV27 and TRBJ2-7; D not resolved. CDR3 length equals 13 residues. CDR1 and CDR2 from the germline V gene are MNHEY and SMNVEV (reference sequence). V gave up 4 bases and J gave up 3 bases, with 10 bases separating them. The CDR3, as DNA: TGTGCCAGCAGTTCATACGGAGACTACGAGCAGTACTTC. Residues: CASSSYGDYEQYF.

There are a few counts of this clone. The V call is TRBV5-1, the J call TRBJ2-2; TRBD1 matches at 7 bases. CDR1 is SGHRS and CDR2 is YFSETQ in the germline V gene. This CDR3 comprises 15 residues. J lost 8 bases, V lost 4 bases, and 11 bases had no gene match. For the CDR3, the DNA is TGCGCCAGCAGCCCCACAGGGGTGGTTGAGGGGGAGCTGTTTTTT. It specifies CASSPTGVVEGELFF.

The genes are TRBV6-6 and TRBJ2-2; D is unclear. V lost 0 bases and J lost 6, with 5 bases in between. Germline assignment: CDR1 MNHNY and CDR2 SVGAGI (reference sequence). This CDR3 contains 13 residues. The CDR3 DNA reads TGTGCCAGCAGTTACTCCCTCGCCGGGGAGCTGTTTTTT. Translated, it gives CASSYSLAGELFF.

The gene calls are TRBV11-2 and TRBJ2-7; D perhaps matches TRBD1 (5 bases). Germline CDR1 is SGHAT and CDR2 is FQNNGV. The ends were cut back, 5 bases at V and 2 bases at J, with 13 bases in the middle. The CDR3 loop spans 14 amino acids. The CDR3, as DNA: TGTGCCAGCAGCCCTGCATCAGGGACCTACGAGCAGTACTTC. As protein: CASSPASGTYEQYF. The full variable domain, rest sourced from reference TRBV11-2 and TRBJ2-7, is EAGVAQSPRYKIIEKRQSVAFWCNPISGHATLYWYQQILGQGPKLLIQFQNNGVVDDSQLPKDRFSAERLKGVDSTLKIQPAKLEDSAVYLCASSPASGTYEQYFGPGTRLTVT.

This clone has only a few counts. The V and J genes are TRBV9 and TRBJ2-2; D is undetermined. CDR3 length: 12 residues. V shed 3 bases and J shed 5 bases, with 5 bases lying between them. Looked up from germline, CDR1 is SGDLS and CDR2 is YYNGEE. CDR3 loop: CASSGSTGELFF. The CDR3 DNA is TGTGCCAGCAGCGGGAGTACCGGGGAGCTGTTTTTT.

The chain joins TRBV7-6 to TRBJ2-7, with TRBD2 matching over 9 bases. The CDR3 is 14 residues long. Germline CDR1 reads SGHVS; CDR2 reads FNYEAQ. V gave up 3 bases and J gave up 6 bases; unmatched junction bases: 6. CDR3 DNA: TGTGCCAGCAGCTTTAGCGGGGGCAATCCCGAGCAGTACTTC. Translated, it gives CASSFSGGNPEQYF. Supplemented by reference TRBV7-6 and TRBJ2-7, the full variable domain reads GAGVSQSPRYKVTKRGQDVALRCDPISGHVSLYWYRQALGQGPEFLTYFNYEAQQDKSGLPNDRFSAERPEGSISTLTIQRTEQRDSAMYRCASSFSGGNPEQYFGPGTRLTVT.

The chain joins TRBV10-3 to TRBJ2-2; D call uncertain. The germline CDR1 and CDR2 sequences are ENHRY and SYGVKD. CDR3 length: 14 amino acids. With 8 bases removed from V and 1 base from J, the gap between germline ends came to 11 bases. The CDR3 loop is CAIGSRRNTGELFF. CDR3 nucleotides: TGTGCCATCGGTTCCAGGCGGAACACCGGGGAGCTGTTTTTT.

This clone was observed a few times. The V gene is TRBV5-6, the J gene TRBJ2-2; 7 bases agree with TRBD1. The V gene's germline CDR1 is SGHDT and CDR2 YYEEEE. J was trimmed by 0 bases and V by 0 bases; bases with no gene match: 2. The CDR3 runs 16 residues. The CDR3 sequence: CASSLAGGPNTGELFF. The CDR3 region has the DNA TGTGCCAGCAGCTTGGCAGGGGGTCCGAACACCGGGGAGCTGTTTTTT.

This chain connects TRBV5-4 to TRBJ1-1, with 9 nucleotides matching TRBD1. The trim removed 0 bases at V and 3 bases at J, leaving 3 bases unmatched. This CDR3 contains 15 residues. Germline V gene sequence: CDR1 SGHNT, CDR2 YYREEE (reference sequence). For the CDR3, the DNA is TGTGCCAGCAGCTTGGAGGACAGGGGCGACACTGAAGCTTTCTTT. Its translation is CASSLEDRGDTEAFF.

This chain joins TRBV5-4 and TRBJ1-2, with a weak D call TRBD1 (5 bases). Germline CDR1 reads SGHNT; CDR2 reads YYREEE (reference sequence). The CDR3 is 19 residues long. V was shortened by 0 bases and J by 1 base, with 22 bases between the two germline ends. CDR3 nucleotides: TGTGCCAGCAGCTTGGCCTATGGGGCCACATCCCGCTATAACTATGGCTACACCTTC. Residues: CASSLAYGATSRYNYGYTF.

The CDR3 DNA reads as TGCGCCAGCAGCCAAGTACAGGGGGGGCATAGCAATCAGCCCCAGCATTTT. Translating it yields CASSQVQGGHSNQPQHF. The chain has TRBV4-1 and TRBJ1-5; TRBD1 matches at 8 bases. This CDR3 contains 17 residues. The V gene's germline CDR1 is MGHRA and CDR2 YSYEKL. Germline trimming cut 1 base from V and 0 bases from J; bases unmatched to any gene: 5.

This clone was found a few times. The chain recombines TRBV18 with TRBJ2-7, with TRBD1 identical over 11 bases. This CDR3 region has 13 residues. The ends lost 3 bases at V and 7 bases at J; junction bases unmatched: 2. Germline assignment: CDR1 KGHSH and CDR2 LQKENI. CDR3 DNA: TGTGCCAGCTCACCCCGGGACAGGGGGGAGCAGTACTTC. Amino acid sequence: CASSPRDRGEQYF.

The V gene is TRBV15, the J gene TRBJ1-4; D may be TRBD1 (5 bases). This CDR3 comprises 13 residues. V lost 8 bases and J 8 bases, leaving 15 bases between the germline ends. Germline CDR1 LNHNV, CDR2 YYDKDF (reference sequence). The CDR3 bases are TGTGCCACCGCCCATGGGGCAGGAGAAAAACTGTTTTTT. Translated, it gives CATAHGAGEKLFF.

The genes are TRBV11-2 and TRBJ1-4; tentatively, D is TRBD1 (6 bases). V was cut by 5 bases and J by 6 bases, with 10 bases left in between. This CDR3 contains 13 residues. Looked up from germline, CDR1 is SGHAT and CDR2 is FQNNGV. CDR3 in amino acids: CASSAGVDEKLFF. The CDR3 coding sequence is TGTGCCAGCAGCGCAGGGGTAGATGAAAAACTGTTTTTT. The whole variable domain, filled in from reference TRBV11-2 and TRBJ1-4, reads EAGVAQSPRYKIIEKRQSVAFWCNPISGHATLYWYQQILGQGPKLLIQFQNNGVVDDSQLPKDRFSAERLKGVDSTLKIQPAKLEDSAVYLCASSAGVDEKLFFGSGTQLSVL.

V gene TRBV12-5 combines with J gene TRBJ2-3; 7 nucleotides agree with TRBD2. This CDR3 comprises 15 residues. CDR1 LGHNT and CDR2 FRNRAP come from the germline V gene. With V trimmed by 0 bases and J by 6 bases, 6 bases remained unmatched. CDR3 protein: CASGLVLGGTDTQYF. The CDR3 nucleotides read TGTGCTAGTGGTTTGGTATTGGGGGGGACGGATACGCAGTATTTT.

The chain couples TRBV4-1 to TRBJ2-3; D call uncertain. The V end lost 1 base, the J end lost 6 bases, and 8 bases lay between the germline ends. The CDR3 contains 13 residues. In germline, CDR1 is MGHRA, CDR2 YSYEKL. CDR3 nucleotide sequence: TGCGCCAGCAGCCAAGGGCAGATGGATACGCAGTATTTT. It specifies CASSQGQMDTQYF.

The J gene is TRBJ2-7, the V gene TRBV5-5; TRBD2 agrees at 7 bases. Germline V gene sequence: CDR1 SGHKS, CDR2 YYEKEE (reference sequence). This CDR3 comprises 12 residues. Trimming removed 3 bases from V and 13 bases from J; junction bases left unmatched: 10. This CDR3 reads CASSSSLAGRYF. Here the CDR3 DNA reads TGTGCCAGCAGCTCTTCCTTAGCGGGCCGCTACTTC.

The V and J genes are TRBV5-6 and TRBJ1-1, with D possibly TRBD1 on 6 matching bases. Trimming removed 4 bases at V and 10 bases at J, with 20 bases between. CDR3 length: 14 amino acids. Germline CDR1 is SGHDT and CDR2 is YYEEEE. CDR3 bases: TGTGCCAGCAGCCCAAACTTGGGGGCGCCTGGAGCTTTCTTT. Translation: CASSPNLGAPGAFF.